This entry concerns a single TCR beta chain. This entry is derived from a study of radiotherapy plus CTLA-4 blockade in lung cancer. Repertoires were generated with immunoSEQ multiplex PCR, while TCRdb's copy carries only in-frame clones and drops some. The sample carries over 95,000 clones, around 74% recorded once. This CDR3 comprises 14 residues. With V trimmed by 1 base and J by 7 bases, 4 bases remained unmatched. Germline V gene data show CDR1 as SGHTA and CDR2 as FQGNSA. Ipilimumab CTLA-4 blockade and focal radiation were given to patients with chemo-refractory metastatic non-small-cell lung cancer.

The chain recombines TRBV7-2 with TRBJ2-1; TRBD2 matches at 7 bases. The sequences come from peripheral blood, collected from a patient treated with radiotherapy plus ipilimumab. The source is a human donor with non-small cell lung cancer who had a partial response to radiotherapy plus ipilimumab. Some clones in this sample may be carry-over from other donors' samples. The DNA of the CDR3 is TGTGCCAGCAGCTTAGTGGGAGGGCTGAATGAGCAGTTCTTC. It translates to CASSLVGGLNEQFF. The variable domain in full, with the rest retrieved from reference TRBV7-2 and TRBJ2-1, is GAGVSQSPSNKVTEKGKDVELRCDPISGHTALYWYRQSLGQGLEFLIYFQGNSAPDKSGLPSDRFSAERTGGSVSTLTIQRTQQEDSAVYLCASSLVGGLNEQFFGPGTRLTVL.